These T cell receptor beta chains were read from a single sample in a study of T cell responses to AZD1222 COVID-19 vaccine. Here immunoSEQ multiplex PCR was the method, and the copy in TCRdb shows in-frame clones only, minus some. The profile shows fewer than 150,000 clones, roughly nine tenths of them singletons. The sample in question was peripheral blood, obtained on day 0 of AZD1222 vaccination. The receptors here all came from an adult in good health. The CDR3 runs from the conserved cysteine through the conserved F or W. D genes are given only for firm matches. Clone size is given for some rows only: seen once, a few or many times, or a class if the clone is expanded.

NA	NA	TRBJ1-2	TRBV24-1	TGTGCCACCAGTGAGTGGACAGATTTAGGCCATGGCTACACCTTC	CATSEWTDLGHGYTF
TRBD1	NA	TRBJ1-5	TRBV28	TGTGCCAGCAGGCCTAGACAGGGAGTAAGCAATCAGCCCCAGCATTTT	CASRPRQGVSNQPQHF
NA	NA	TRBJ2-4	TRBV7-9	TGTGCCAGCCTTGATTTAGCCAAAAACATTCAGTACTTC	CASLDLAKNIQYF
TRBD2	NA	TRBJ2-2	TRBV10-3	TGTGCCGCACTGCGGGAGTTCACCGGGGAGCTGTTTTTT	CAALREFTGELFF
NA	few	TRBJ2-6	TRBV18	TGTGCCAGCCATGTAGGGGACGGGGCCAACGTCCTGACTTTC	CASHVGDGANVLTF
NA	few	TRBJ1-5	TRBV6-5	TGTGCCAGCACAGCAATGGATAGCGATCAGCCCCAGCATTTT	CASTAMDSDQPQHF
TRBD1	NA	TRBJ1-6	TRBV9	TGTGCCAGCAGCCCCGCAAACGGGAGGGGGCCCATCCACTTT	CASSPANGRGPIHF
TRBD1	NA	TRBJ1-5	TRBV6-5	TGTGCCGGACAGGGCAATAATCAGCCCCAGCATTTT	CAGQGNNQPQHF
TRBD2	NA	TRBJ2-1	TRBV6-5	TGTGCCAGCAGTTACTCAGGGAGGGGATATCGCGATGAGCAGTTCTTC	CASSYSGRGYRDEQFF
NA	NA	TRBJ1-2	TRBV29-1	TGCAGCGTTGAAGTAACCGGGATCGGCTACACCTTC	CSVEVTGIGYTF
NA	NA	TRBJ2-7	TRBV21-1	TGTGCCAGCAGGAACTGGCCCGGAACAGCGGTTGGCCCCTACGAGCAGTACTTC	CASRNWPGTAVGPYEQYF
NA	NA	TRBJ1-5	TRBV28	TGTGCCAGCAGTTCACGGGGTCAGCCCCAGCATTTT	CASSSRGQPQHF
TRBD2	NA	TRBJ2-1	TRBV7-2	TGTGCCAGCAGCCCGACTAGCATCTCCTACAATGAGCAGTTCTTC	CASSPTSISYNEQFF
NA	NA	TRBJ1-3	TRBV11-2	TGTGCCAGCAGCCAGACGGCTGGAAACACCATATATTTT	CASSQTAGNTIYF
NA	NA	TRBJ1-4	TRBV10-1	TGCGCCAACCGGATTTCCGAAAAACTGTTTTTT	CANRISEKLFF
NA	NA	TRBJ1-2	TRBV19	TGTGCCAGCAGTCCGGCAGACTATGGCTACACCTTC	CASSPADYGYTF
NA	NA	TRBJ2-4	TRBV18	TGTGCCAGCTCACCCAATGAGGGTACCAAAAACATTCAGTACTTC	CASSPNEGTKNIQYF
TRBD2	NA	TRBJ2-5	TRBV19	TGTGCCAGCAGGACTAGCGGGGGTGAGACCCAGTACTTC	CASRTSGGETQYF
TRBD2	NA	TRBJ2-7	TRBV28	TGTGCCTGTTCGGGCGGGAGGACCTACGAGCAGTACTTC	CACSGGRTYEQYF
NA	NA	TRBJ2-7	TRBV6-2/TRBV6-3	TGTGCCAGCAGTACCCCCGCCAGAGTAAATTCCTACGAGCAGTACTTC	CASSTPARVNSYEQYF
NA	NA	TRBJ1-6	TRBV3-1/TRBV3-2	TGTGCCAGCAGCCCTCGGAGGAGATCACCCCTCCACTTT	CASSPRRRSPLHF
NA	NA	TRBJ1-5	TRBV19	TGTGCCAGCTCGAGAGAGGCAGTGGGATTCGATCAGCCCCAGCATTTT	CASSREAVGFDQPQHF
NA	NA	TRBJ1-3	TRBV19	TGTGCCAGTAGTATAACACAGAGCTCTGGAAACACCATATATTTT	CASSITQSSGNTIYF
TRBD1	few	TRBJ1-6	TRBV6-5	TGTGCCAGCAGTTACGGGACAGCATTCTATAATTCACCCCTCCACTTT	CASSYGTAFYNSPLHF
NA	NA	TRBJ1-4	TRBV7-9	TGTGCCAGCAGCTTAGCGCAGGGTGGGGAAAAACTGTTTTTT	CASSLAQGGEKLFF
NA	NA	TRBJ2-3	TRBV11-2	TGTGCCAGCGCCTATGGGGGTCCCACAGATACGCAGTATTTT	CASAYGGPTDTQYF
NA	once	TRBJ1-5	TRBV9	TGTGCCAGCAGCGTGGGGTCGGGTAGCAATCAGCCCCAGCATTTT	CASSVGSGSNQPQHF
NA	NA	TRBJ1-2	TRBV18	TGTGCCAGCTCACCACCGTCCAGGGGTTATGGCTACACCTTC	CASSPPSRGYGYTF
TRBD2	NA	TRBJ2-1	TRBV7-8	TGTGCCAGCAGCTTAGCCCGTAGCGGGGGGTACAATGAGCAGTTCTTC	CASSLARSGGYNEQFF
NA	NA	TRBJ1-2	TRBV4-1	TGCGCCAGCAGCCAAGTTGGCCGTTATGGCTACACCTTC	CASSQVGRYGYTF
NA	NA	TRBJ2-1	TRBV2	TGTGCCATTCAATCTTCCCCCAATGAGCAGTTCTTC	CAIQSSPNEQFF
NA	once	TRBJ1-3	TRBV5-1	TGCGCCAGCAGCTTGGGGTCCAGGAGCTCTGGAAACACCATATATTTT	CASSLGSRSSGNTIYF
NA	NA	TRBJ1-3	TRBV19	TGTGCCAGTAGTATTACTGGCAGGGGAGGAAACACCATATATTTT	CASSITGRGGNTIYF
NA	NA	TRBJ1-1	TRBV18	TGTGCCAGCTCACCACGTTCGAGCGAAACTGAAGCTTTCTTT	CASSPRSSETEAFF
NA	NA	TRBJ1-6	TRBV28	TGTGCCAGCAGTTCCCCTCTGGAGGGCCCTTCACCCCTCCACTTT	CASSSPLEGPSPLHF
NA	NA	TRBJ1-1	TRBV5-1	TGCGCCAGCAGCTTGGACAGATTGAACACTGAAGCTTTCTTT	CASSLDRLNTEAFF
NA	NA	TRBJ2-7	TRBV19	TGTGCCACCCAGGACGTGGCCTACGAGCAGTACTTC	CATQDVAYEQYF
TRBD2	NA	TRBJ2-5	TRBV19	TGTGCCAGTAGTGAAGCTAGCGGGACGGAGACCCAGTACTTC	CASSEASGTETQYF
NA	NA	TRBJ1-1	TRBV28	TGTGCCAGCAGTTTATCTGGGAGCACTGAAGCTTTCTTT	CASSLSGSTEAFF
NA	NA	TRBJ1-3	TRBV7-9	TGTGCCAGCGAAGGGTACGGAAACACCATATATTTT	CASEGYGNTIYF
TRBD2	NA	TRBJ2-1	TRBV9	TGTGCCAGCAGCCGTACCGGGACTAGCGGGGGTAATGAGCAGTTCTTC	CASSRTGTSGGNEQFF
TRBD2	NA	TRBJ2-1	TRBV5-4	TGTGCCAGCAGCCAAGGGCTTGCGGGAGCCGCTATCAATGAGCAGTTCTTC	CASSQGLAGAAINEQFF
TRBD1	NA	TRBJ2-7	TRBV3-1/TRBV3-2	TGTGCCAGCAGCCAAGAGGCCAGGGGGTCCAAGCAGTACTTC	CASSQEARGSKQYF
TRBD1	NA	TRBJ1-5	TRBV19	TGTGCCAGTAGTACCGCCCGGACAGGGGGCCGGAGCAATCAGCCCCAGCATTTT	CASSTARTGGRSNQPQHF
TRBD2	medium-sized	TRBJ2-1	TRBV4-1	TGCGCCAGCAGCCAACCCGTCGGTCGGGGGGGCCGAAATGAGCAGTTCTTC	CASSQPVGRGGRNEQFF
NA	NA	TRBJ2-4	TRBV4-1	TGCGCCAGCAGCCAACTAGGGGTGTCCAAAAACATTCAGTACTTC	CASSQLGVSKNIQYF
NA	NA	TRBJ2-7	TRBV28	TGTGCCAGTTGTGGCGGTAGCTCCTACGAGCAGTACTTC	CASCGGSSYEQYF
NA	many	TRBJ2-6	TRBV28	TGTGCAGCCGAGGGAGGTGGGGCCAACGTCCTGACTTTC	CAAEGGGANVLTF
TRBD2	NA	TRBJ2-7	TRBV28	TGTGCCAGCAGCCTACCGTCACCGGGACTAGCGGCCTACGAGCAGTACTTC	CASSLPSPGLAAYEQYF
NA	few	TRBJ2-3	TRBV11-3	TGTGCCAGCAGCTTAGACGGAGCGGGAGATACGCAGTATTTT	CASSLDGAGDTQYF
NA	few	TRBJ2-3	TRBV6-4	TGTGCCGGGATGAGCACAGATACGCAGTATTTT	CAGMSTDTQYF
NA	NA	TRBJ2-1	TRBV11-2	TGTGCCAGCAGCCCACAGGGTTGGGGCAATGAGCAGTTCTTC	CASSPQGWGNEQFF
NA	NA	TRBJ2-2	TRBV3-1/TRBV3-2	TGTGCCAGCAGCCCACAGGGTACCGGGGAGCTGTTTTTT	CASSPQGTGELFF
NA	NA	TRBJ1-6	TRBV4-1	TGCGCCAGCAGCCAAGAGCGGGCCGTAAACCAAATACACTTT	CASSQERAVNQIHF
TRBD1	NA	TRBJ1-5	TRBV11-2	TGTGCCAGCAGCTTACATCCGGGACAGTATAGCAATCAGCCCCAGCATTTT	CASSLHPGQYSNQPQHF
NA	NA	TRBJ2-7	TRBV6-1	TGTGCCAGCAGTGAAGCTGGGGGGATCATTTCCTACGAGCAGTACTTC	CASSEAGGIISYEQYF
NA	many	TRBJ2-7	TRBV5-1	TGCGCCAGCAGCTTGGCCGGTGCAAACCTCTACGAGCAGTACTTC	CASSLAGANLYEQYF